There are many counts of the clone carrying this T cell receptor (beta chain). This sample was included in a study of blood T cells in healthy people across ages. A sample-barcoded 5' primer and a J-beta primer mix were used in a second PCR of roughly 7 to 11 cycles. MiXCR was run by TCRdb on the 5' RACE reads, yielding one entry per CDR3 protein. The sample carries hundreds of thousands of distinct CDR3 sequences, about 30% recorded once. Germline values: CDR1 SGHDT, CDR2 YYEEEE. The CDR3 is 15 amino acids. V was clipped by 0 bases and J by 3 bases; unmatched bases: 6. Source material: blood. This TCR came from a woman aged 80 or over in good health. V gene TRBV5-6 combines with J gene TRBJ2-7; 7 positions agree with TRBD1. The CDR3 loop is CASSLAGTVLYEQYF. CDR3 nucleotide sequence: TGTGCCAGCAGCTTGGCCGGGACAGTCCTCTACGAGCAGTACTTC. Complete variable domain (other parts from reference TRBV5-6 and TRBJ2-7): DAGVTQSPTHLIKTRGQQVTLRCSPKSGHDTVSWYQQALGQGPQFIFQYYEEEERQRGNFPDRFSGHQFPNYSSELNVNALLLGDSALYLCASSLAGTVLYEQYFGPGTRLTVT.